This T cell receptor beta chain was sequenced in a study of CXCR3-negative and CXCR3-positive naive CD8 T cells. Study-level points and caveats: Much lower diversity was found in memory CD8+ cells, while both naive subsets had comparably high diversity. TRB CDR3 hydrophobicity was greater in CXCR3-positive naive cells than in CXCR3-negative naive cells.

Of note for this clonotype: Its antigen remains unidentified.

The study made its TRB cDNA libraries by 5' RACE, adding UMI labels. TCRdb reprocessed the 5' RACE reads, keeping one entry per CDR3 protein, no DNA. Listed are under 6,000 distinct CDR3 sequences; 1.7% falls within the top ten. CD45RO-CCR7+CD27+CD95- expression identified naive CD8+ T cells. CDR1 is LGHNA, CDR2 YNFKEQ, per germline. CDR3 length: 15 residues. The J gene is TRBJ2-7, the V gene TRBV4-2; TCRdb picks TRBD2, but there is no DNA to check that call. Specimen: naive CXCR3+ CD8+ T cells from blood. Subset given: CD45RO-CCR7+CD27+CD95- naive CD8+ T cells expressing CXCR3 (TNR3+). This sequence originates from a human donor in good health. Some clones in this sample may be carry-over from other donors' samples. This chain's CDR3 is CASSQRLAVSYEQYF.